These 29 T cell receptor beta chains were sequenced from one sample in a study of T-cell reconstitution after alpha-beta-depleted transplantation in children. TCRbeta library preparation incorporated unique molecular identifiers. Each CDR3 protein gets one entry after TCRdb re-called the PCR reads with MiXCR. The sample includes about 980,000 distinct CDR3 sequences, around 30% seen only once; the top ten take roughly 27%. The sample here was PBMCs, mostly from graft donor cells, taken 360 days after TCRalphabeta/CD19-depleted stem cell transplant. Receptors were obtained from a boy less than two years old who had a stem cell transplant for SCID, so the T cells may come from the graft donor.

This clonotype was seen only a few times. The chain is built from TRBV7-9 and TRBJ1-1; D may be TRBD1 (6 bases). Germline CDR1 SEHNR, CDR2 FQNEAQ (reference sequence). CDR3 length: 14 amino acids. Trimming stripped 2 bases from V and 4 bases from J, with 11 bases between. Here the CDR3 reads CASSLPEGGTEAFF. CDR3 nucleotides: TGTGCCAGCAGCTTACCCGAGGGGGGCACTGAAGCTTTCTTT.

There are a few counts of this clonotype. This sequence joins TRBV6-1 and TRBJ1-1; 7 bases fit TRBD1. This CDR3 has 16 residues. Germline V lookup: CDR1 MNHNS, CDR2 SASEGT. V was clipped by 6 bases and J by 3 bases; unmatched bases: 13. Here the CDR3 reads CASSRRRGGADTEAFF. CDR3 coding DNA: TGTGCCAGCAGCCGACGTCGAGGGGGCGCAGACACTGAAGCTTTCTTT.

This clonotype was counted only a few times. The chain couples TRBV2 to TRBJ2-1; D could derive from TRBD1 or TRBD2 (5 bases each). The CDR3 covers 11 residues. V shed 9 bases and J shed 9 bases, with 12 bases lying between them. The V gene's germline CDR1 is SNHLY and CDR2 FYNNEI. In DNA, the CDR3 is TGTGCCAGAGGGGACGGAAGTGAGCAGTTCTTC. This gives the protein CARGDGSEQFF.

The chain carries TRBV12-3 or TRBV12-4 and TRBJ2-5; D remains ambiguous. The CDR3 length is 15 residues. The V and J ends lost 5 bases and 5 bases respectively, with 18 bases between them. The CDR3 nucleotides are TGTGCCAGCAGTCTCCAACTCGTCTCCGCGGAGACCCAGTACTTC. Translating it yields CASSLQLVSAETQYF.

The rearrangement joins TRBV7-9 to TRBJ2-5, with a tentative D call TRBD1 (6 bases). This CDR3 has 13 residues. V lost 7 bases and J 5 bases, leaving 14 bases between the germline ends. CDR1 and CDR2 (germline): SEHNR, FQNEAQ (reference sequence). The CDR3 bases are TGTGCCAGCACCGAACAGGGCATCGAGACCCAGTACTTC. Translating it yields CASTEQGIETQYF.

In DNA, the CDR3 is TGTGCCAGCTCAATCTCGGGGAACGAGCAGTACTTC. It translates to CASSISGNEQYF. The genes are TRBV18 and TRBJ2-7, with D possibly matching TRBD2 (5 bases). CDR3 length: 12 residues. Looked up from germline, CDR1 is KGHSH and CDR2 is LQKENI. Trimming cost V 5 bases and J 5 bases, with 10 bases left between them.

This clonotype turned up a few times. This chain uses TRBV28 with TRBJ1-2; 12 bases agree with TRBD1. The ends lost 6 bases at V and 4 bases at J; junction bases unmatched: 12. The CDR3 length is 17 residues. Germline CDR1 and CDR2: MDHEN and SYDVKM. The CDR3 loop reads CASRNSGTGGAIYGYTF. CDR3 in DNA: TGTGCCAGCAGGAACTCCGGGACAGGGGGCGCCATCTATGGCTACACCTTC.

This clonotype came up many times. V and J are TRBV15 and TRBJ2-7; D is undetermined. With 1 base removed from V and 6 bases from J, the gap between germline ends came to 10 bases. The CDR3 is 13 amino acids. Per germline, CDR1 LNHNV and CDR2 YYDKDF (reference sequence). The CDR3 loop reads CATSRVRVFEQYF. As DNA, the CDR3 is TGTGCCACCAGCAGAGTTAGGGTATTCGAGCAGTACTTC.

The chain's CDR3 is CASSLGGGYYNEQFF. The CDR3 DNA reads TGTGCCAGCAGTTTAGGCGGGGGGTATTACAATGAGCAGTTCTTC. This chain uses TRBV28 with TRBJ2-1; TRBD2 matches 8 bases. CDR3 length: 15 residues. V shed 2 bases, J shed 4 bases, and the junction held 4 bases outside the gene matches. In germline, CDR1 is MDHEN, CDR2 SYDVKM.

This clonotype was seen a handful of times. No conserved phenylalanine or tryptophan is present at the end of the CDR3, so a read error is the likely explanation. V usage is TRBV4-3 and J usage is TRBJ1-6; possibly TRBD1 for D (6 bases). The CDR3 is made up of 17 amino acids. Germline V gene sequence: CDR1 LGHNA, CDR2 YSLEER. DNA of the CDR3: TGCGCCAGCAGCCCTTACCCGACAGGCATAGAGAATTCACCTCTCCACCTT. It yields the protein CASSPYPTGIENSPLHL.

This clonotype came up a few times. V usage is TRBV7-2 and J usage is TRBJ2-3, with D maybe TRBD2 (5 bases). The CDR3 is 12 amino acids. V dropped 5 bases and J dropped 13 bases, with 16 bases sitting between them. Looked up from germline, CDR1 is SGHTA and CDR2 is FQGNSA. DNA of the CDR3: TGTGCCAGCAGCATAAGGACCGGGATGAAGTATTTT. Protein product: CASSIRTGMKYF. The whole variable domain, remainder taken from reference TRBV7-2 and TRBJ2-3, is GAGVSQSPSNKVTEKGKDVELRCDPISGHTALYWYRQSLGQGLEFLIYFQGNSAPDKSGLPSDRFSAERTGGSVSTLTIQRTQQEDSAVYLCASSIRTGMKYFGPGTRLTVL.

This clonotype was seen only a few times. The gene calls are TRBV12-3 or TRBV12-4 and TRBJ2-1; TRBD2 matches 11 bases. V lost 8 bases to trimming and J lost 4 bases; unmatched junction nucleotides: 4. The CDR3 contains 14 residues. The DNA for the CDR3 is TGTGCCAGCCGGCCTAGCGGGGGGTACAATGAGCAGTTCTTC. The encoded protein is CASRPSGGYNEQFF.

The chain uses TRBV5-1 and TRBJ1-2, with 8 bases lining up with TRBD1. Germline CDR1 is SGHRS and CDR2 is YFSETQ. The V gene end was trimmed by 5 bases and the J gene end by 8 bases; junction bases not matched to a gene: 5. The CDR3 sequence is 12 residues long. This chain's CDR3 is CASSSRGLGYTF. CDR3 coding DNA: TGCGCCAGCAGTTCCAGGGGGCTCGGCTACACCTTC.

This clonotype turned up a few times. The V and J genes are TRBV12-3 or TRBV12-4 and TRBJ2-1; 10 positions match TRBD2. The CDR3 length is 14 residues. Trimming removed 2 bases from V and 9 bases from J; junction bases left unmatched: 4. CDR3 DNA: TGTGCCAGCAGTTTATGGCTAGCGGGGGCTGAGCAGTTCTTC. Residues: CASSLWLAGAEQFF.

This chain links TRBV5-6 with TRBJ1-2; D gene unclear. The germline gives CDR1 SGHDT, CDR2 YYEEEE. Between the trimmed V and J ends, which lost 0 bases and 8 bases, there was a span of 8 bases. The CDR3 covers 12 residues. The DNA of the CDR3 is TGTGCCAGCAGCTTGGTGGGGTTCGGCTACACCTTC. This translates into CASSLVGFGYTF.

This chain's CDR3 is CASSQVQGDYEQYF. The CDR3 DNA reads as TGCGCCAGCAGCCAAGTTCAGGGCGACTACGAGCAGTACTTC. The genes are TRBV4-1 and TRBJ2-7, with TRBD1 as a possible D gene (5 bases). The CDR3 extends over 14 amino acids. Trimming left V 1 base short and J 3 bases short, with 10 bases between. CDR1 and CDR2 from the germline V gene are MGHRA and YSYEKL.

This clonotype has just one count. The chain employs TRBV11-2 and TRBJ2-1; the D is unclear. The ends were cut back, 5 bases at V and 3 bases at J, with 20 bases in the middle. This CDR3 contains 17 residues. In germline, CDR1 is SGHAT, CDR2 FQNNGV. CDR3 residues: CASSPNWVGELYNEQFF. The DNA for the CDR3 is TGTGCCAGCAGCCCAAACTGGGTTGGAGAGCTCTACAATGAGCAGTTCTTC.

This clonotype was detected many times. The CDR3 region is CASSLGGRGNADTQYF. CDR3 DNA sequence: TGTGCCAGCAGTTTAGGTGGGCGGGGGAATGCCGATACGCAGTATTTT. The chain carries TRBV28 and TRBJ2-3, with 7 positions matching TRBD2. CDR1 and CDR2 (germline): MDHEN, SYDVKM. CDR3 length: 16 residues. V dropped 2 bases and J dropped 6; count of bases not matched to a gene: 11.

This clonotype was recorded many times. The chain uses TRBV6-2 or TRBV6-3 and TRBJ2-1, with no clear D. CDR3 length: 16 residues. Trimming cost V 6 bases and J 2 bases, with 17 bases left between them. CDR1 and CDR2 (germline): MNHEY, SVGEGT. CDR3: CASRIGRTQTYNEQFF. The CDR3, as DNA: TGTGCCAGCAGGATTGGCCGGACGCAAACCTACAATGAGCAGTTCTTC.

This clonotype was counted between two and nine times. The CDR3: CSAAGQSYEQYF. CDR3 DNA sequence: TGCAGTGCTGCGGGACAGTCCTACGAGCAGTACTTC. The chain is built from TRBV20-1 and TRBJ2-7, with D possibly being TRBD1 (7 bases). Trimming pared 5 bases from V and 1 base from J, leaving 9 bases between. This CDR3 spans 12 amino acids. Germline assignment: CDR1 DFQATT and CDR2 SNEGSKA (reference sequence).

The V call is TRBV3-1, the J call TRBJ2-1, with D possibly being TRBD1 or TRBD2 (5 bases each). From germline, CDR1 is LGHDT and CDR2 YNNKEL (reference sequence). Trimming removed 3 bases from V and 3 bases from J, with 12 bases in between. There are 15 residues in the CDR3. The CDR3 nucleotides are TGTGCCAGCAGCCACGTGGGACGAAACTACAATGAGCAGTTCTTC. Translated: CASSHVGRNYNEQFF.

The J gene is TRBJ2-3, the V gene TRBV4-1, with 12 positions matching TRBD2. With 4 bases clipped from V and 6 bases from J, the junction kept 11 bases outside the gene matches. Germline V gene sequence: CDR1 MGHRA, CDR2 YSYEKL. This CDR3 is 17 amino acids long. The CDR3 DNA reads as TGCGCCAGCAGCCCCCATTTGACTAGCGGGGGCGGTGATACGCAGTATTTT. It encodes CASSPHLTSGGGDTQYF.

The rearrangement joins TRBV11-1 to TRBJ2-7, with D maybe TRBD1 (6 bases). V was pared by 4 bases and J by 3 bases, with 13 bases between. The germline gives CDR1 SGHAT, CDR2 FQDESV (reference sequence). CDR3 length equals 14 residues. In nucleotides, the CDR3 is TGTGCCAGCAGCTACAGGGATCCTTACTACGAGCAGTACTTC. Translated: CASSYRDPYYEQYF.

J is TRBJ2-2 and V is TRBV5-5, with 8 bases identical to TRBD2. The V gene end was trimmed by 0 bases and the J gene end by 5 bases; junction bases not matched to a gene: 9. The CDR3 has 17 amino acids. Germline-derived CDR1 and CDR2 are SGHKS and YYEKEE (reference sequence). The CDR3 region has the DNA TGTGCCAGCAGCTTGGGCCCGACGGGGGGGGCGACCGGGGAGCTGTTTTTT. Translation: CASSLGPTGGATGELFF.

The rearrangement uses TRBV11-2 and TRBJ1-2; TRBD1 matches at 11 bases. V dropped 6 bases and J dropped 2; count of bases not matched to a gene: 8. Germline V CDR1 and CDR2: SGHAT, FQNNGV. The CDR3 covers 16 residues. The CDR3 nucleotides are TGTGCCAGCAGTTGTCGGACAGGGGGCTTAAACTATGGCTACACCTTC. Translation gives CASSCRTGGLNYGYTF.

This chain connects TRBV5-6 to TRBJ1-4; 8 bases agree with TRBD1. Trimming at V came to 0 bases and at J to 7 bases, leaving 5 bases not matched to a gene. The CDR3 is 15 residues long. The V gene's germline CDR1 is SGHDT and CDR2 YYEEEE. The DNA of the CDR3 is TGTGCCAGCAGCTTGGGAGCAGGGGGCTTTGAAAAACTGTTTTTT. This sequence encodes CASSLGAGGFEKLFF.

The chain joins TRBV30 to TRBJ2-1; the D is unclear. Per germline, CDR1 GTSNPN and CDR2 SVGIG (reference sequence). The V end lost 3 bases, the J end lost 0 bases, and 9 bases lay between the germline ends. CDR3 size: 14 residues. CDR3: CAWRPVNSYNEQFF. The CDR3 region has the DNA TGTGCCTGGAGGCCAGTCAACTCCTACAATGAGCAGTTCTTC.

To note about this clonotype: The junction departs from the called germline gene at one end, perhaps through a read error. This chain joins TRBV2 and TRBJ1-1; the D gene is possibly TRBD1 (6 bases). The CDR3 contains 12 residues. Germline V gene lookup returns CDR1 SNHLY and CDR2 FYNNEI. The CDR3 DNA reads TGTGCCAGCAGCGAAGACAGGTGGGGAGCTTTCTTT. Amino acid sequence: CASSEDRWGAFF.

The chain links TRBV10-3 to TRBJ2-7, with unresolved D. CDR1 is ENHRY, CDR2 SYGVKD, per germline. The CDR3 runs 12 residues. The germline V and J ends were trimmed by 4 bases and 3 bases, with 7 bases remaining between them. The CDR3 DNA follows: TGTGCCATCAGTGTCCGTGGCTACGAGCAGTACTTC. Its translation is CAISVRGYEQYF.